This TCR beta chain derives from a study of identical twins. Whole-study results and caveats: Findings depended on cross-sectional statistics rather than tracking the same donors. A lower insertion count was a feature of abundant cord blood beta clonotypes, with no such feature in memory repertoires. Recombination models fit unrelated individuals' TCR alpha sharing but underestimated twins'.

The sample holds a few counts of this clonotype. The target antigen is unknown. TCRdb reanalysed the 5' RACE reads using MiXCR and keeps one entry per CDR3 protein. The profile shows approximately 350,000 distinct CDR3 sequences, approximately 13% of them singletons. Per germline, CDR1 SEHNR and CDR2 FQNEAQ (reference sequence). V lost 3 bases and J lost 0; bases outside the gene matches: 4. The CDR3 extends over 17 amino acids. This sample was shared with a second study, whose subject was yellow fever vaccine responses in identical twins.

The sequencing sample was made of CD8+ T cells sorted from blood. The chain is built from TRBV7-9 and TRBJ1-4; 10 bases are shared with TRBD1. The TCR was taken from a woman between 18 and 29 years old in good health. The CDR3 here is CASSLMDRGTTNEKLFF. The CDR3 nucleotides read TGTGCCAGCAGCTTGATGGACAGGGGGACAACTAATGAAAAACTGTTTTTT.